The clone carrying this TCR beta chain was detected a few times. Its antigen remains unidentified. This entry is derived from a study of cytomegalovirus exposure and HLA in healthy donors. There are 20 residues in the CDR3. CDR1 and CDR2 from the germline V gene are MDHEN and SYDVKM. The V gene lost 3 bases and the J gene lost 0 bases, with 24 bases spanning the gap. Healthy bone marrow donors supplied every sample. Study-level results: It was in a later analysis that TCR association rates were seen to vary by HLA locus, highest for DRB1 and lowest for HLA-C. A prior analysis recorded that most TCR beta V segments were productive about 87% or about 30% of the time.

With 60 Vbeta and 13 Jbeta primers, the PCR was carried out. The protocol was immunoSEQ multiplex PCR, while the TCRdb copy is restricted to in-frame clones and leaves out a portion. The profile shows 150,000 or so clones, roughly 72% of them singletons. The clonotype originates from a man aged 25 to 45 in good health and CMV-seronegative. What was sequenced was PBMCs. The rearrangement uses TRBV28 and TRBJ1-5; tentative D call: TRBD1 (6 bases). The CDR3 nucleotides read TGTGCCAGCAGTTTTAATCGAGGCGACAGGAATCCTTATAGCAATCAGCCCCAGCATTTT. This encodes CASSFNRGDRNPYSNQPQHF.